This T cell receptor (beta chain) was obtained from a study of glioma-infiltrating T cells. The CDR3 covers 14 residues. Germline lookup yields CDR1 MGHDK and CDR2 SYGVNS. Concerning this clonotype itself: One base away lies a much larger clone, so this may be a sequencing read error.

TCR alpha and beta CDR3 regions were amplified from RNA using iRepertoire nested multiplex PCR. TCRdb reprocessed the multiplex PCR reads via MiXCR and lists one record per CDR3 protein. The top ten hold approximately 12% of the sample, which has 400,000 or so distinct CDR3 sequences, roughly two fifths seen once. The V gene is TRBV25-1, the J gene TRBJ2-1, with D tentatively TRBD2 (6 bases). Specimen: glioma tissue, nonneoplastic brain tissue, or PBMCs (not recorded which). The sequence was obtained from a human donor with low-grade glioma or glioblastoma, undergoing nonglioma brain surgery, or in good health (not recorded which). The CDR3 protein is CAGSVRTIYNEQFF. The CDR3 nucleotides read TGTGCCGGCAGTGTTAGGACTATCTACAATGAGCAGTTCTTC.